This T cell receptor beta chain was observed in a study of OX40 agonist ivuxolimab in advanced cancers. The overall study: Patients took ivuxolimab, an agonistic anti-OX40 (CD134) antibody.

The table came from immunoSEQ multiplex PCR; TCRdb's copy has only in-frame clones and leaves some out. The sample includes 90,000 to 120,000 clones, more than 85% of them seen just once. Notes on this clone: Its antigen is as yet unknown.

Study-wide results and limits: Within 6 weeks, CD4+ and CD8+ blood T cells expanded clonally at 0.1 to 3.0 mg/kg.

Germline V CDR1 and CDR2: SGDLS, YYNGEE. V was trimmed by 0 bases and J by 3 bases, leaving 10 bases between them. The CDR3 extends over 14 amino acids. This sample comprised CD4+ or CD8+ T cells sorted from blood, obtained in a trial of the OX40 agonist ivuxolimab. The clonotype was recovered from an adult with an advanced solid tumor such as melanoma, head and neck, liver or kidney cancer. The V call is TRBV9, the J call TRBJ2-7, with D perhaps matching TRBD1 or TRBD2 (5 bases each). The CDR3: CASSVGGFDYEQYF. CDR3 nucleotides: TGTGCCAGCAGCGTAGGGGGGTTCGACTACGAGCAGTACTTC. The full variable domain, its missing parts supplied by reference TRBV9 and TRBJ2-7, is DSGVTQTPKHLITATGQRVTLRCSPRSGDLSVYWYQQSLDQGLQFLIQYYNGEERAKGNILERFSAQQFPDLHSELNLSSLELGDSALYFCASSVGGFDYEQYFGPGTRLTVT.